The clone carrying this T cell receptor beta chain has more than one count but fewer than ten. Its antigen is not known. This sample's TCRbeta library carried unique molecular identifier barcodes. One entry per CDR3 protein, called by TCRdb with MiXCR from the PCR reads. The data hold about 340,000 distinct CDR3 sequences, with about 17% observed a single time. The data belong to a study of T-cell reconstitution after alpha-beta-depleted transplantation in children. The CDR3 covers 12 residues. CDR1 DFQATT and CDR2 SNEGSKA come from the germline V gene (reference sequence). Trimming removed 1 base at V and 8 bases at J, with 9 bases between. Findings and caveats of the study: Several hundred expanded graft clones reportedly were the source of alpha-beta T cells about two months after transplant.

The sequence was collected from a male patient under 10 years old who had a stem cell transplant for acute lymphoblastic leukemia, so the T cells may come from the graft donor. Sequences were derived from PBMCs, mostly from graft donor cells, sampled 360 days after TCRalphabeta/CD19-depleted stem cell transplant. The chain has TRBV20-1 and TRBJ2-1; D ambiguous. The DNA for the CDR3 is TGCAGTGCTAGAGGGCTAAGGTATGAGCAGTTCTTC. Translating gives CSARGLRYEQFF.